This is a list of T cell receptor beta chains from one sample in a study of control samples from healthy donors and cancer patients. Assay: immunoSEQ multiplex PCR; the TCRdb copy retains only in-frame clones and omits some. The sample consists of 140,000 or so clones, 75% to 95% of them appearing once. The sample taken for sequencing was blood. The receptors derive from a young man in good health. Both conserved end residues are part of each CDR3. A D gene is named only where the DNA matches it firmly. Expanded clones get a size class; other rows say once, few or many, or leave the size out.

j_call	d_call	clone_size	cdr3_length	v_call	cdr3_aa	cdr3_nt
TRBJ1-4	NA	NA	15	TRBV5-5	CASSPLSGRTEKLFF	TGTGCCAGCAGCCCCCTTTCGGGACGTACTGAAAAACTGTTTTTT
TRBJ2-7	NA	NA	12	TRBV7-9	CASSPVGGEQYF	TGTGCCAGCAGCCCGGTGGGGGGCGAGCAGTACTTC
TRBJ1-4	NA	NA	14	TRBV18	CASSPTATNEKLFF	TGTGCCAGCTCACCGACAGCAACTAATGAAAAACTGTTTTTT
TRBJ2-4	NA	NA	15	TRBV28	CASSLSFGAKNIQYF	TGTGCCAGCAGTTTATCTTTCGGGGCCAAAAACATTCAGTACTTC
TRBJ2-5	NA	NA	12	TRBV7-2	CASSPAQETQYF	TGTGCCAGCAGCCCAGCCCAAGAGACCCAGTACTTC
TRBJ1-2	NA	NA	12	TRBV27	CASRPPGDGYTF	TGTGCCAGCAGGCCTCCCGGGGATGGCTACACCTTC
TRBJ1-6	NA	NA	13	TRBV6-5	CASRGSRYSPLHF	TGTGCCAGCAGAGGGTCGAGATATTCACCCCTCCACTTT
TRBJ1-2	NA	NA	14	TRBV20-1	CSASQLRVNYGYTF	TGCAGTGCTAGTCAACTCAGGGTGAACTATGGCTACACCTTC
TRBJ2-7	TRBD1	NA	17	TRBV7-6	CASSLVDRGPHSYEQYF	TGTGCCAGCAGCTTAGTCGACAGGGGACCTCACTCCTACGAGCAGTACTTC
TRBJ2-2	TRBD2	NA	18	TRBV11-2	CASSLGLAGGLNTGELFF	TGTGCCAGCAGCTTAGGACTAGCGGGGGGACTGAACACCGGGGAGCTGTTTTTT
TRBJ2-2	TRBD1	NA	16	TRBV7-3	CASSPGQGAWTGELFF	TGTGCCAGCAGCCCCGGACAGGGGGCATGGACCGGGGAGCTGTTTTTT
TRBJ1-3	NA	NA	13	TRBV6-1	CASSEVSGNTIYF	TGTGCCAGCAGTGAAGTCTCTGGAAACACCATATATTTT
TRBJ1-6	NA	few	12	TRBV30	CAWSEGSSPLHF	TGTGCCTGGAGTGAGGGTAGCTCACCCCTCCACTTT
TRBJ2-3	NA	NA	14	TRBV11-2	CASSLGLDADTQYF	TGTGCCAGCAGCTTAGGACTAGACGCAGATACGCAGTATTTT
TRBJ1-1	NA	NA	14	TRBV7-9	CASSLRESGTEAFF	TGTGCCAGCAGCTTAAGGGAGAGTGGCACTGAAGCTTTCTTT
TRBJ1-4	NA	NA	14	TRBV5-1	CASAPGPPGEKLFF	TGCGCCAGCGCCCCGGGGCCCCCGGGGGAAAAACTGTTTTTT
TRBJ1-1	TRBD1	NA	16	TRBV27	CASSRDPTGVNTEAFF	TGTGCCAGCAGTCGGGACCCAACAGGGGTGAACACTGAAGCTTTCTTT
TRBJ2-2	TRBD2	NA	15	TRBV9	CASSAHSGTNGELFF	TGTGCCAGCAGCGCCCATTCCGGGACTAACGGGGAGCTGTTTTTT
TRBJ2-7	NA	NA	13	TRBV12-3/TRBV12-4	CASSEKVPYEQYF	TGTGCCAGCAGTGAGAAGGTTCCCTACGAGCAGTACTTC
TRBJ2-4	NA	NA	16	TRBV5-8	CASSLVRAGLKNIQYF	TGTGCCAGCAGCTTGGTTCGGGCAGGGCTTAAAAACATTCAGTACTTC
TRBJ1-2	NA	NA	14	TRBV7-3	CASNDQGGYYGYTF	TGTGCCAGCAACGACCAGGGAGGATACTATGGCTACACCTTC
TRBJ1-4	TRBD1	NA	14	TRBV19	CASLNRGRNEKLFF	TGTGCCAGCCTAAACAGGGGGCGGAATGAAAAACTGTTTTTT
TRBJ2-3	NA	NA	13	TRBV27	CASSRLGPDTQYF	TGTGCCAGCAGTAGGCTAGGCCCAGATACGCAGTATTTT
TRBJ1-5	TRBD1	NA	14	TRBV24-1	CATSGRDSYQPQHF	TGTGCCACCAGCGGCCGGGACAGTTATCAGCCCCAGCATTTT
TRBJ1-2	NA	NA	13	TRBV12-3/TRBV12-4	CASSLWADYGYTF	TGTGCCAGCAGTTTGTGGGCAGACTATGGCTACACCTTC
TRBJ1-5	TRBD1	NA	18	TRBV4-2	CASSQVFGTGGGNQPQHF	TGTGCCAGCAGCCAAGTTTTCGGGACAGGGGGCGGGAATCAGCCCCAGCATTTT
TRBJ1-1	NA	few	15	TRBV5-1	CASSPGGGGNTEAFF	TGCGCCAGCAGCCCAGGAGGAGGAGGGAACACTGAAGCTTTCTTT
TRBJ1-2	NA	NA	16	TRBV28	CASRHDRLALNYGYTF	TGTGCCAGCAGACACGACAGACTAGCCCTTAACTATGGCTACACCTTC
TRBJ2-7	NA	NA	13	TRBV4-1	CASTSIRGGEQYF	TGCGCCAGCACCTCCATCCGCGGCGGCGAGCAGTACTTC
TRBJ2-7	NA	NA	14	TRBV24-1	CATSTGWAPYEQYF	TGTGCCACCAGCACGGGCTGGGCCCCCTACGAGCAGTACTTC
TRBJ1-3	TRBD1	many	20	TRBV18	CASSPPVRTGNPISGNTIYF	TGTGCCAGCTCACCACCGGTCAGGACAGGGAATCCGATCTCTGGAAACACCATATATTTT
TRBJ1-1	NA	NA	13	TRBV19	CASSYGVNTEAFF	TGTGCCAGTAGTTACGGCGTGAACACTGAAGCTTTCTTT
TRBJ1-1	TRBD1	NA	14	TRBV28	CASSLIRGRTEAFF	TGTGCCAGCAGTCTAATCAGGGGGCGGACTGAAGCTTTCTTT
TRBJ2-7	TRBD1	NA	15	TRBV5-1	CASSLLTGTVYEQYF	TGCGCCAGCAGCTTGCTCACCGGGACAGTCTACGAGCAGTACTTC
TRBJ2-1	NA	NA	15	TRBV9	CASSPEARGYNEQFF	TGTGCCAGCAGCCCCGAGGCTCGAGGATACAATGAGCAGTTCTTC
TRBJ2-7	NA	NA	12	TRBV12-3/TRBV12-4	CASSHMIYEQYF	TGTGCCAGCAGTCACATGATTTACGAGCAGTACTTC
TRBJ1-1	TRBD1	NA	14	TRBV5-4	CASSPGQGRTEAFF	TGTGCCAGCAGCCCCGGACAGGGAAGAACTGAAGCTTTCTTT
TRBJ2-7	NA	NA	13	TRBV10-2	CASSDSSSYEQYF	TGCGCCAGCAGTGATAGCAGCTCCTACGAGCAGTACTTC
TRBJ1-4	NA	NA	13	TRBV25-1	CASAWGRAEKLFF	TGTGCCAGCGCCTGGGGAAGGGCCGAAAAACTGTTTTTT
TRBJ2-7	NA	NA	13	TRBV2	CASRETAGTLKPF	TGTGCCAGCAGGGAGACTGCCGGGACCCTCAAACCCTTC